This T cell receptor (beta chain) appears in the sequencing data of a study of T cell responses to AZD1222 COVID-19 vaccine. Whole-study results and caveats: Donors, mostly white British, included more females; clonal diversity was possibly underestimated. Vaccine-related CD4 TCRs covered spike, predominating at 160-218 and 743-854. Repertoires were sampled only after the peak T cell response.

Turning to this clone: Antigen specificity is unknown.

Germline lookup yields CDR1 LGHNA and CDR2 YNFKEQ. The CDR3 is 17 amino acids. The ends lost 0 bases at V and 0 bases at J; junction bases unmatched: 5. Produced via immunoSEQ multiplex PCR; TCRdb's table is partial and in-frame only. Of over 120,000 clones in the sample, 92% were seen once. J is TRBJ2-7 and V is TRBV4-2, with 10 bases matching TRBD2. The TCR comes from an adult in good health. The starting material was peripheral blood, obtained on day 0 of AZD1222 vaccination. CDR3 in DNA: TGTGCCAGCAGCCAAGAGAATCCTAGCGGGGGCTCCTACGAGCAGTACTTC. This codes for CASSQENPSGGSYEQYF.